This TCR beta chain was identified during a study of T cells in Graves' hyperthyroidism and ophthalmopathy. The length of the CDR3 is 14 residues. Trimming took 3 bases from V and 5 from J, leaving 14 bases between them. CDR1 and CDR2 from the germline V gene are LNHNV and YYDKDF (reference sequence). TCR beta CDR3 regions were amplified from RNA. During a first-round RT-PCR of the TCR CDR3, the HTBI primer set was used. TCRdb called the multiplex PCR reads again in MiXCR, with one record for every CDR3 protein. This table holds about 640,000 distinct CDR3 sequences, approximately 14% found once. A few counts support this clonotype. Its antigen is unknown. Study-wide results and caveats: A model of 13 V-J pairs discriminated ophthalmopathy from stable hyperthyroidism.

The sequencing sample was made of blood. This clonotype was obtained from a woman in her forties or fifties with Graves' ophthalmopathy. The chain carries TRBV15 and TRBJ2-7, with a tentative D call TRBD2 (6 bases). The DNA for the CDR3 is TGTGCCACCAGCAGCCGCTCTAGCGCCCACGAGCAGTACTTC. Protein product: CATSSRSSAHEQYF.